This TCR beta chain was found in a study of glioma-infiltrating T cells after dendritic cell vaccination. Only in-frame clones appear in the TCRdb table, and some are missing; sequencing was by immunoSEQ multiplex PCR. The profile shows some 91,000 clones, 81% of them singletons. Stated time point: after dendritic cell vaccination, including at tumor progression/relapse. Looked up from germline, CDR1 is MGHRA and CDR2 is YSYEKL. Trimming cost V 1 base and J 3 bases, with 16 bases left between them. The CDR3 is 17 residues long. Points from the study as a whole: No direct clonality-survival link was found; a diverse polyclonal response may matter.

A remark on this clone: Antigen: not known.

This rearrangement joins TRBV4-1 to TRBJ2-4, with D perhaps TRBD2 (6 bases). The receptor was derived from a human donor with glioblastoma. The sequences come from blood, collected after dendritic cell vaccination. Written as DNA, the CDR3 is TGCGCCAGCAGCCAAGGGATCGGGAGCTGGGGCAAAAACATTCAGTACTTC. Its protein is CASSQGIGSWGKNIQYF.